A single sample gave rise to the 23 T cell receptor beta chains below, sequenced in a study of shared clonotypes between healthy human individuals. Sequenced by immunoSEQ multiplex PCR; TCRdb stores in-frame clones only, minus some. The repertoire holds 2 million to 2.5 million clones, approximately 90% seen once, with 0.37% in the top ten. Sequenced sample: naive CD4+ T cells from PBMCs. Subset here: CD45RA+ positively selected. These receptors all come from a man between 18 and 35 years old in good health. Some clones in this sample may be carry-over from other donors' samples.

The chain has TRBV6-1 and TRBJ2-2; possibly TRBD1 for D (6 bases). The CDR3 extends over 16 amino acids. Trimming removed 4 bases from V and 0 bases from J, with 12 bases in between. Germline loops: CDR1 MNHNS, CDR2 SASEGT. For the CDR3, the DNA is TGTGCCAGCAGTGTACAGGGCGGGCCGAACACCGGGGAGCTGTTTTTT. This gives the protein CASSVQGGPNTGELFF.

The J gene is TRBJ2-1, the V gene TRBV5-1; 7 positions match TRBD2. CDR3 length: 14 amino acids. The ends lost 4 bases at V and 3 bases at J; junction bases unmatched: 4. Germline assignment: CDR1 SGHRS and CDR2 YFSETQ. CDR3 coding DNA: TGCGCCAGCAGCCCGGGACTATACTACAATGAGCAGTTCTTC. Translation: CASSPGLYYNEQFF.

The chain links TRBV5-4 to TRBJ1-2; the match to TRBD1 covers 7 bases. CDR3 length: 15 amino acids. Trimming removed 3 bases from V and 3 bases from J; junction bases left unmatched: 8. Germline V gene lookup returns CDR1 SGHNT and CDR2 YYREEE (reference sequence). CDR3 nucleotides: TGTGCCAGCAGCTCTAGACAGGGATCGGACTATGGCTACACCTTC. This sequence encodes CASSSRQGSDYGYTF.

The CDR3 is CASSLLPSQFYGYTF. The CDR3 DNA reads TGCGCCAGCAGCTTGCTGCCCAGTCAGTTTTATGGCTACACCTTC. J is TRBJ1-2 and V is TRBV5-1; D unclear. Germline-derived CDR1 and CDR2 are SGHRS and YFSETQ. CDR3 size: 15 residues. V lost 1 base to trimming and J lost 5 bases, with 15 bases between them.

Comments on this clone: The identical CDR3 is also encoded by other nucleotide sequences in the sample. The V gene is TRBV29-1, the J gene TRBJ1-1, with D perhaps matching TRBD1 (6 bases). V lost 6 bases and J 0 bases, leaving 11 bases between the germline ends. Germline V gene sequence: CDR1 SQVTM, CDR2 ANQGSEA. This CDR3 has 13 amino acids. The CDR3 DNA follows: TGCAGCGTCCGGACAGACATGAACACTGAAGCTTTCTTT. Translated: CSVRTDMNTEAFF.

V is TRBV6-1 and J is TRBJ1-1; tentative D call: TRBD1 (5 bases). The CDR3 loop spans 15 amino acids. From germline, CDR1 is MNHNS and CDR2 SASEGT. Trimming left V 8 bases short and J 2 bases short, with 18 bases between. The CDR3 coding sequence is TGTGCCAGCCGATGGGAGGGGCTCTCCAACACTGAAGCTTTCTTT. Amino acid sequence: CASRWEGLSNTEAFF.

The chain joins TRBV6-1 to TRBJ2-1, with D uncertain. Per the germline V gene, CDR1 is MNHNS and CDR2 is SASEGT. The CDR3 totals 16 residues. Trimming shortened V by 4 bases and J by 3 bases, and 16 bases separated the two germline ends. The CDR3 DNA is TGTGCCAGCAGTGGAAGGCAGGAGTTTGGCTACAATGAGCAGTTCTTC. This translates into CASSGRQEFGYNEQFF.

This rearrangement joins TRBV28 to TRBJ2-4; tentatively, D is TRBD2 (6 bases). The CDR3 has 15 residues. V dropped 5 bases and J dropped 5 bases, with 16 bases sitting between them. Germline CDR1 MDHEN, CDR2 SYDVKM. CDR3 nucleotide sequence: TGTGCCAGCAGTATCGCCGGGGGTTCCGAAAACATTCAGTACTTC. Amino acid sequence: CASSIAGGSENIQYF. Based on the CDR3 plus reference TRBV28 and TRBJ2-4, the full variable domain is DVKVTQSSRYLVKRTGEKVFLECVQDMDHENMFWYRQDPGLGLRLIYFSYDVKMKEKGDIPEGYSVSREKKERFSLILESASTNQTSMYLCASSIAGGSENIQYFGAGTRLSVL.

The gene calls are TRBV6-5 and TRBJ1-5; 9 bases map to TRBD1. CDR1 and CDR2 (germline): MNHEY, SVGAGI. V lost 6 bases, J lost 0 bases, and 3 bases stayed unmatched. This CDR3 spans 15 amino acids. The CDR3 sequence is CASREQGASNQPQHF. For the CDR3, the DNA is TGTGCCAGCAGGGAACAGGGGGCTAGCAATCAGCCCCAGCATTTT.

The V call is TRBV18, the J call TRBJ1-2; possible D gene TRBD1, 5 bases. Trimming shortened V by 6 bases and J by 3 bases, and 17 bases separated the two germline ends. Per the germline V gene, CDR1 is KGHSH and CDR2 is LQKENI. The CDR3 covers 15 residues. CDR3 protein: CASSDPPQGDYGYTF. CDR3 DNA: TGTGCCAGCTCCGATCCACCTCAGGGTGACTATGGCTACACCTTC.

This clone was observed a handful of times. The V gene is TRBV4-1, the J gene TRBJ2-2; TRBD2 might be the D (6 bases). The CDR3 extends over 15 amino acids. Germline assignment: CDR1 MGHRA and CDR2 YSYEKL. Trimming stripped 8 bases from V and 6 bases from J, with 19 bases between. The CDR3 DNA sequence: TGCGCCAGCTCCATGACGGGAGTGTGGGCCGGGGAGCTGTTTTTT. It encodes CASSMTGVWAGELFF.

The chain links TRBV4-1 to TRBJ1-2; 9 nucleotides line up with TRBD1. The CDR3 runs to 13 residues. V shed 4 bases and J 8 bases; nucleotides not matched to a gene: 5. The germline V gene encodes CDR1 MGHRA and CDR2 YSYEKL. The CDR3, as DNA: TGCGCCAGCAGCCTGGGACAGGGAGAGGGCTACACCTTC. Translated: CASSLGQGEGYTF.

The chain employs TRBV9 and TRBJ2-7, with a tentative D call TRBD2 (6 bases). V lost 4 bases and J 1 base, leaving 18 bases between the germline ends. The length of the CDR3 is 16 residues. Germline V gene lookup returns CDR1 SGDLS and CDR2 YYNGEE. The CDR3 DNA reads TGTGCCAGCAGCTTATCCGGGCGGGGTCGATCCTACGAGCAGTACTTC. Translating gives CASSLSGRGRSYEQYF.

V usage is TRBV6-5 and J usage is TRBJ2-1; 7 bases align to TRBD2. The CDR3 runs to 13 residues. The germline CDR1 and CDR2 sequences are MNHEY and SVGAGI. With V trimmed by 5 bases and J by 9 bases, 7 bases remained unmatched. DNA of the CDR3: TGTGCCAGCAGTGGAGCGGGAAGAGGTGAGCAGTTCTTC. Its translation is CASSGAGRGEQFF.

This sequence joins TRBV29-1 and TRBJ2-2; TRBD1 is a possible D gene (6 bases). This CDR3 spans 14 amino acids. The V and J ends lost 3 bases and 7 bases respectively, with 15 bases between them. CDR1 is SQVTM, CDR2 ANQGSEA, per germline. CDR3 DNA: TGCAGCGTTGACGGCCAGGGGTACGGCGGGGAGCTGTTTTTT. Amino acids: CSVDGQGYGGELFF.

This rearrangement joins TRBV5-1 to TRBJ2-7, with D perhaps matching TRBD2 (6 bases). Germline CDR1 and CDR2: SGHRS and YFSETQ. V lost 3 bases to trimming and J lost 3 bases, with 7 bases between them. The CDR3 totals 12 residues. The CDR3 nucleotides read TGCGCCAGCAGCTCGGACTACTACGAGCAGTACTTC. This encodes CASSSDYYEQYF.

This chain connects TRBV6-5 to TRBJ1-2, with 7 bases matching TRBD1. CDR3 length: 13 residues. With 0 bases clipped from V and 8 bases from J, the junction kept 3 bases outside the gene matches. Germline V lookup: CDR1 MNHEY, CDR2 SVGAGI. The CDR3 region is CASSYSKDRGYTF. CDR3 coding DNA: TGTGCCAGCAGTTACTCTAAGGACAGGGGCTACACCTTC.

J is TRBJ2-7 and V is TRBV28; the D gene could be TRBD1 or TRBD2 (5 bases each). Germline V CDR1 and CDR2: MDHEN, SYDVKM. This CDR3 comprises 14 residues. V lost 1 base and J 4 bases, leaving 11 bases between the germline ends. The CDR3: CASSLLGVGYEQYF. CDR3 sequence (DNA): TGTGCCAGCAGTTTATTGGGGGTTGGGTACGAGCAGTACTTC.

The chain uses TRBV6-5 and TRBJ1-5; 7 nucleotides align to TRBD1. V shed 6 bases and J 4 bases; nucleotides not matched to a gene: 9. The CDR3 totals 15 residues. Germline CDR1 and CDR2: MNHEY and SVGAGI. Here the CDR3 reads CASRSGGEGNQPQHF. CDR3 nucleotides: TGTGCCAGCAGGTCAGGGGGTGAGGGTAATCAGCCCCAGCATTTT.

Comment on this clone: The same CDR3 also results from other DNA sequences found in this sample. The rearrangement uses TRBV28 and TRBJ2-5; 10 nucleotides agree with TRBD2. This CDR3 has 15 residues. Trimming at V came to 5 bases and at J to 1 base, leaving 4 bases not matched to a gene. Germline V gene sequence: CDR1 MDHEN, CDR2 SYDVKM. This chain's CDR3 is CASSPSGRAQETQYF. The CDR3 region has the DNA TGTGCCAGCAGTCCGAGCGGGAGGGCCCAAGAGACCCAGTACTTC.

The chain is built from TRBV19 and TRBJ1-1; maybe TRBD1 (6 bases). V shed 0 bases and J shed 1 base, with 12 bases lying between them. The CDR3 runs 16 residues. Germline V gene sequence: CDR1 LNHDA, CDR2 SQIVND (reference sequence). The CDR3 region has the DNA TGTGCCAGTAGTATAGATCTCCCAGGGGCGAACACTGAAGCTTTCTTT. Translation: CASSIDLPGANTEAFF.

This chain uses TRBV19 with TRBJ2-7; 12 positions agree with TRBD2. Germline assignment: CDR1 LNHDA and CDR2 SQIVND (reference sequence). The CDR3 spans 15 residues. With V trimmed by 5 bases and J by 3 bases, 5 bases remained unmatched. The CDR3 loop reads CASSARTSGIYEQYF. CDR3 bases: TGTGCCAGTAGTGCCCGGACTAGCGGGATCTACGAGCAGTACTTC.

The chain has TRBV5-6 and TRBJ2-7; D ambiguous. Germline lookup yields CDR1 SGHDT and CDR2 YYEEEE. The CDR3 runs 12 residues. The V gene lost 3 bases and the J gene lost 5 bases, with 9 bases spanning the gap. In DNA form, the CDR3 reads TGTGCCAGCAGCTACAAGAGAGACGAGCAGTACTTC. Translated, it gives CASSYKRDEQYF.